The 32 T cell receptor beta chains reported below all come from one sample, sequenced in a study of blood T cell repertoires in COVID-19. Assay used: immunoSEQ multiplex PCR; TCRdb lists only in-frame clones, some missing. The sample records 150,000 to 200,000 clones, more than 75% being singletons. The sample consisted of peripheral blood. The receptor source for this set is a woman older than 75 with COVID-19, enrolled during active disease.

The J gene is TRBJ1-5, the V gene TRBV27; TRBD1 agrees at 10 bases. The junction had 6 bases not matched to a gene; V was cut back by 6 bases and J by 4 bases. CDR3 length equals 15 residues. Germline CDR1 reads MNHEY; CDR2 reads SMNVEV (reference sequence). CDR3 coding DNA: TGTGCCAGCAGCCAGGACAGGGGGTTGAATCAGCCCCAGCATTTT. Residues: CASSQDRGLNQPQHF.

The chain employs TRBV7-2 and TRBJ2-7, with 7 bases matching TRBD2. Germline values: CDR1 SGHTA, CDR2 FQGNSA. The J segment lost 4 bases and the V segment lost 0 bases, leaving 6 bases of the junction unmatched. The CDR3 runs 15 residues. CDR3 sequence: CASSLAAGAQYEQYF. The CDR3 bases are TGTGCCAGCAGCTTAGCCGCGGGAGCGCAATACGAGCAGTACTTC. The full variable domain, in which reference TRBV7-2 and TRBJ2-7 provide the parts outside the CDR3, is GAGVSQSPSNKVTEKGKDVELRCDPISGHTALYWYRQSLGQGLEFLIYFQGNSAPDKSGLPSDRFSAERTGGSVSTLTIQRTQQEDSAVYLCASSLAAGAQYEQYFGPGTRLTVT.

V and J are TRBV18 and TRBJ2-5, with TRBD1 matching over 10 bases. Germline CDR1 reads KGHSH; CDR2 reads LQKENI. This CDR3 contains 16 residues. Losses at the gene ends were 3 bases for V and 5 bases for J; bases not matched to a gene: 9. The CDR3 DNA is TGTGCCAGCTCACCTGCACGACAGGGGGCTTGGGAGACCCAGTACTTC. Its translation is CASSPARQGAWETQYF.

The V and J genes are TRBV3-1 (or the pseudogene TRBV3-2) and TRBJ2-3, with 16 bases matching TRBD2. Trimming cost V 4 bases and J 2 bases; bases outside gene matches: 15. CDR1 and CDR2 from the germline V gene are LGHDT and YNNKEL (reference sequence). The CDR3 has 21 residues. This chain's CDR3 is CASSLLTPGTSGRATTDTQYF. CDR3 in DNA: TGTGCCAGCAGCCTCCTTACCCCGGGGACTAGCGGGAGGGCGACCACAGATACGCAGTATTTT.

This clone was found once. This chain connects TRBV6-5 to TRBJ1-1; D not resolved. Germline V gives CDR1 MNHEY, CDR2 SVGAGI. The CDR3 extends over 12 amino acids. The ends were cut back, 7 bases at V and 1 base at J, with 7 bases in the middle. In DNA, the CDR3 is TGTGCCAGCATTCTAACGAACACTGAAGCTTTCTTT. This codes for CASILTNTEAFF.

This clone was seen a handful of times. The chain recombines TRBV7-2 with TRBJ1-2; 7 positions agree with TRBD1. Germline CDR1 SGHTA, CDR2 FQGNSA. V was pared by 5 bases and J by 3 bases, with 6 bases of the junction left unmatched. The CDR3 covers 14 residues. CDR3 amino acids: CASSGRQGDYGYTF. The CDR3 nucleotides read TGTGCCAGCAGCGGTCGACAGGGCGACTATGGCTACACCTTC.

The V call is TRBV4-1, the J call TRBJ1-5; tentatively, D is TRBD1 (5 bases). Germline V gene sequence: CDR1 MGHRA, CDR2 YSYEKL. Trimming pared 1 base from V and 3 bases from J, leaving 10 bases between. The CDR3 is 15 amino acids. DNA of the CDR3: TGCGCCAGCAGCCAAGTATCAGGGCTCAATCAGCCCCAGCATTTT. This translates into CASSQVSGLNQPQHF.

The CDR3 sequence: CASRTPDALGGEKLFF. The CDR3 coding sequence is TGTGCCAGCAGGACCCCGGATGCTCTAGGTGGGGAAAAACTGTTTTTT. The chain recombines TRBV28 with TRBJ1-4; D is undetermined. Germline CDR1 MDHEN, CDR2 SYDVKM. The ends were cut back, 6 bases at V and 8 bases at J, with 22 bases in the middle. The CDR3 contains 16 residues.

As regards this clone: The junction differs from germline at one of its ends, possibly a read error. V and J are TRBV7-7 and TRBJ2-1; 8 bases map to TRBD2. The germline V gene encodes CDR1 SSHAT and CDR2 FNYEAQ (reference sequence). The CDR3 runs to 19 residues. The chain's CDR3 is CASSSKGGGLAGNYNEQFF. DNA for the CDR3: TGTGCTAGCAGCTCCAAGGGGGGAGGTCTAGCGGGCAACTACAATGAGCAGTTCTTC.

This clone was counted a few times. The V and J genes are TRBV5-1 and TRBJ2-5; the D is unclear. CDR3 length: 12 residues. CDR1 is SGHRS and CDR2 is YFSETQ in the germline V gene. Trimming left V 4 bases short and J 5 bases short, with 9 bases between. The CDR3 reads CASSPTGETQYF. The DNA of the CDR3 is TGCGCCAGCAGCCCGACCGGGGAGACCCAGTACTTC.

The chain carries TRBV4-3 and TRBJ1-1; the D gene is possibly TRBD1 (5 bases). Germline V gives CDR1 LGHNA, CDR2 YSLEER. CDR3 length equals 16 residues. Trimming shortened V by 0 bases and J by 0 bases, and 11 bases separated the two germline ends. The CDR3 spells CASSQDLTVMNTEAFF. CDR3 DNA: TGCGCCAGCAGCCAAGATCTGACAGTTATGAACACTGAAGCTTTCTTT.

This chain joins TRBV7-2 and TRBJ1-4, with TRBD1 identical over 7 bases. This CDR3 has 13 amino acids. Germline V CDR1 and CDR2: SGHTA, FQGNSA. The junction had 2 bases not matched to a gene; V was cut back by 1 base and J by 9 bases. CDR3 sequence reads: CASSLGGQKKLFF. The CDR3, as DNA: TGTGCCAGCAGCTTAGGGGGACAGAAAAAACTGTTTTTT.

The count of this clone is one. This sequence joins TRBV6-5 and TRBJ1-3; the D gene is possibly TRBD1 (5 bases). This CDR3 contains 14 residues. V was shortened by 5 bases and J by 3 bases, with 11 bases between the two germline ends. The germline gives CDR1 MNHEY, CDR2 SVGAGI. The CDR3 nucleotides read TGTGCCAGCAGTAGGGGTCAAATTGGAAACACCATATATTTT. This codes for CASSRGQIGNTIYF.

The chain is built from TRBV4-3 and TRBJ1-2; 8 bases are a match to TRBD1. CDR3 length: 14 residues. V shed 0 bases, J shed 10 bases, and the junction held 7 bases outside the gene matches. Germline CDR1 reads LGHNA; CDR2 reads YSLEER. CDR3 nucleotide sequence: TGCGCCAGCAGCCAAGACGTAGGACAGGGAGTCTACACCTTC. Protein: CASSQDVGQGVYTF.

V is TRBV20-1 and J is TRBJ1-1; D ambiguous. V was clipped by 2 bases and J by 8 bases, with 9 bases between them. This CDR3 contains 11 residues. Germline CDR1 and CDR2: DFQATT and SNEGSKA (reference sequence). The CDR3 loop reads CSARLFREAFF. DNA for the CDR3: TGCAGTGCTAGACTGTTCAGAGAAGCTTTCTTT.

This clone turned up a few times. This chain joins TRBV28 and TRBJ1-1; D is possibly TRBD1 (6 bases). The germline CDR1 and CDR2 sequences are MDHEN and SYDVKM. The ends were cut back, 10 bases at V and 11 bases at J, with 20 bases in the middle. This CDR3 contains 12 residues. The CDR3 is CAIRPGQRGAFF. The CDR3 bases are TGTGCCATCCGGCCGGGACAAAGAGGGGCTTTCTTT.

This chain links TRBV9 with TRBJ2-5, with D possibly being TRBD2 (6 bases). V was cut by 3 bases and J by 5 bases, with 23 bases left in between. The CDR3 consists of 17 residues. The germline CDR1 and CDR2 sequences are SGDLS and YYNGEE. CDR3 in amino acids: CASSAGVGGSVTETQYF. In DNA, the CDR3 is TGTGCCAGCAGCGCCGGCGTTGGGGGGAGCGTAACGGAGACCCAGTACTTC.

V is TRBV11-2 and J is TRBJ2-3; 8 nucleotides agree with TRBD2. V lost 5 bases, J lost 0 bases, and 4 bases stayed unmatched. The germline V gene encodes CDR1 SGHAT and CDR2 FQNNGV. The CDR3 has 15 residues. CDR3 sequence (DNA): TGTGCCAGCAGCAAACTAGCGGAAAGCACAGATACGCAGTATTTT. It specifies CASSKLAESTDTQYF.

This clone showed up just a few times. The chain carries TRBV18 and TRBJ1-2; no clear D. CDR1 and CDR2 (germline): KGHSH, LQKENI. The CDR3 length is 16 residues. V lost 6 bases, J lost 5 bases, and 22 bases lay in between. CDR3 sequence (DNA): TGTGCCAGCTCCCTTGAGAATGGCGCGGCGGGTTATGGCTACACCTTC. Translating it yields CASSLENGAAGYGYTF. Together with reference TRBV18 and TRBJ1-2, the CDR3 gives the full variable domain: NAGVMQNPRHLVRRRGQEARLRCSPMKGHSHVYWYRQLPEEGLKFMVYLQKENIIDESGMPKERFSAEFPKEGPSILRIQQVVRGDSAAYFCASSLENGAAGYGYTFGSGTRLTVV.

This chain links TRBV28 with TRBJ2-7; 7 bases fit TRBD2. Germline-derived CDR1 and CDR2 are MDHEN and SYDVKM. The V segment lost 7 bases and the J segment 13 bases; nucleotides outside the gene matches: 22. The CDR3 contains 15 residues. CDR3 nucleotides: TGTGCCAGCAATAGTTGGGGAGGGGCGGGGTATTCTTATTACTTC. It encodes CASNSWGGAGYSYYF.

The chain links TRBV28 to TRBJ1-4; 9 bases map to TRBD1. Germline CDR1 reads MDHEN; CDR2 reads SYDVKM. The CDR3 extends over 17 amino acids. With 4 bases clipped from V and 7 bases from J, the junction kept 13 bases outside the gene matches. The CDR3 sequence: CASSSRRQGERREKLFF. DNA of the CDR3: TGTGCCAGCAGTTCCCGTAGACAGGGGGAACGACGTGAAAAACTGTTTTTT.

The J gene is TRBJ1-3, the V gene TRBV11-2; no definite D call. The V gene's germline CDR1 is SGHAT and CDR2 FQNNGV. V was clipped by 4 bases and J by 0 bases, with 13 bases between them. The CDR3 has 16 residues. This CDR3 is CASSSVGSFSGNTIYF. The CDR3 coding sequence is TGTGCCAGCAGCTCAGTCGGGTCCTTCTCTGGAAACACCATATATTTT. Using reference TRBV11-2 and TRBJ1-3 for the parts outside the CDR3, the full variable domain is EAGVAQSPRYKIIEKRQSVAFWCNPISGHATLYWYQQILGQGPKLLIQFQNNGVVDDSQLPKDRFSAERLKGVDSTLKIQPAKLEDSAVYLCASSSVGSFSGNTIYFGEGSWLTVV.

The V and J genes are TRBV28 and TRBJ1-2; a weak D match, TRBD1 (6 bases). Trimming stripped 6 bases from V and 4 bases from J, with 18 bases between. This CDR3 spans 15 amino acids. Germline V gene data show CDR1 as MDHEN and CDR2 as SYDVKM. In nucleotides, the CDR3 is TGTGCCAGCAGCCAACAGGGAATTTCGGCCTATGGCTACACCTTC. Translation gives CASSQQGISAYGYTF.

This sequence joins TRBV27 and TRBJ2-7; 8 bases are shared with TRBD2. V was pared by 6 bases and J by 3 bases, with 10 bases of the junction left unmatched. The CDR3 has 15 residues. CDR1 is MNHEY and CDR2 is SMNVEV in the germline V gene (reference sequence). The CDR3 coding sequence is TGTGCCAGCAGACCTAAGCCGGGAGGGTTCTACGAGCAGTACTTC. Translated, it gives CASRPKPGGFYEQYF.

This chain links TRBV23-1 with TRBJ2-5, with 9 nucleotides matching TRBD2. TRBV23-1 is assigned to the ORF class and has an uncertain function. The CDR3 consists of 15 residues. The trim removed 7 bases at V and 5 bases at J, leaving 11 bases unmatched. CDR3 nucleotides: TGCGCCAGCAAAAGGGGCGGGAGGGCCCGGGAGACCCAGTACTTC. Protein product: CASKRGGRARETQYF.

The chain links TRBV5-5 to TRBJ1-2, with D unresolved. V was cut by 0 bases and J by 8 bases, with 14 bases left in between. Germline V CDR1 and CDR2: SGHKS, YYEKEE (reference sequence). The CDR3 covers 14 residues. CDR3 amino acids: CASSLEAWGGGYTF. The CDR3 region has the DNA TGTGCCAGCAGCTTGGAAGCGTGGGGAGGGGGCTACACCTTC.

This clone appeared a few times. The chain carries TRBV18 and TRBJ2-7; 12 nucleotides match TRBD2. This CDR3 has 16 amino acids. Germline V CDR1 and CDR2: KGHSH, LQKENI. J lost 2 bases, V lost 3 bases, and 5 bases had no gene match. The CDR3, as DNA: TGTGCCAGCTCACCCGGACTAGCGGGAACTACCTACGAGCAGTACTTC. The encoded protein is CASSPGLAGTTYEQYF.

This clone was picked up one time. V gene TRBV5-4 combines with J gene TRBJ2-1; 14 bases fit TRBD2. This CDR3 has 18 amino acids. Germline values: CDR1 SGHNT, CDR2 YYREEE (reference sequence). The trim removed 2 bases at V and 8 bases at J, leaving 12 bases unmatched. CDR3 loop: CASSLPSWGLAGVHEQFF. CDR3 nucleotides: TGTGCCAGCAGCTTACCAAGTTGGGGACTAGCGGGAGTCCATGAGCAGTTCTTC.

The V and J genes are TRBV19 and TRBJ2-3; 7 bases are a match to TRBD2. V was pared by 4 bases and J by 4 bases, with 11 bases of the junction left unmatched. CDR1 is LNHDA, CDR2 SQIVND, per germline (reference sequence). The CDR3 sequence is 16 residues long. Written as DNA, the CDR3 is TGTGCCAGTAGTAATGGTGTGGGAGGGCCGGCAGATACGCAGTATTTT. This codes for CASSNGVGGPADTQYF.

This chain uses TRBV15 with TRBJ2-3; 7 nucleotides align to TRBD2. This CDR3 is 18 amino acids long. Germline CDR1 reads LNHNV; CDR2 reads YYDKDF (reference sequence). Trimming took 3 bases from V and 2 from J; bases not matched to a gene: 14. This chain's CDR3 is CATSRRKSRSGITDTQYF. CDR3 in DNA: TGTGCCACCAGCAGGAGGAAATCTAGAAGCGGGATCACAGATACGCAGTATTTT.

V is TRBV19 and J is TRBJ1-1; 8 nucleotides agree with TRBD1. The CDR3 consists of 18 residues. V lost 2 bases, J lost 1 base, and 12 bases stayed unmatched. Germline V lookup: CDR1 LNHDA, CDR2 SQIVND (reference sequence). The CDR3 protein is CASSIPDRAVGPNTEAFF. The DNA for the CDR3 is TGTGCCAGTAGTATACCGGACAGGGCGGTAGGTCCGAACACTGAAGCTTTCTTT.

The rearrangement uses TRBV7-2 and TRBJ2-3; D is uncertain. V lost 3 bases, J lost 0 bases, and 7 bases lay in between. CDR3 length: 14 amino acids. CDR1 and CDR2 (germline): SGHTA, FQGNSA. CDR3 amino acids: CASSFQVSTDTQYF. Here the CDR3 DNA reads TGTGCCAGCAGCTTCCAGGTTAGCACAGATACGCAGTATTTT. The whole variable domain, remainder taken from reference TRBV7-2 and TRBJ2-3, is GAGVSQSPSNKVTEKGKDVELRCDPISGHTALYWYRQSLGQGLEFLIYFQGNSAPDKSGLPSDRFSAERTGGSVSTLTIQRTQQEDSAVYLCASSFQVSTDTQYFGPGTRLTVL.